A selection of T cell receptor beta chains follows, all from one sample in a study of blood T cell repertoires in COVID-19. Here immunoSEQ multiplex PCR was the method, and the copy in TCRdb shows in-frame clones only, minus some. The sample holds about 410,000 clones; 89% are singletons and the top ten take 1.5% to 1.9%. Sample: peripheral blood. These receptors were obtained from a woman between 35 and 50 years old with COVID-19, enrolled during active disease. Both conserved end residues are part of each CDR3. A D gene is named only where the DNA matches it firmly. A row's size may be missing; if present it is once, few, many or a size class.

v_call: TRBV30; d_call: .; clone_size: .; j_call: TRBJ1-2; cdr3_nt: TGTGCCGGTGGGGCAGGAAGGCTCTACACCTTC; cdr3_aa: CAGGAGRLYTF
v_call: TRBV30; d_call: .; clone_size: .; j_call: TRBJ1-1; cdr3_nt: TGTGCCTGGAATTGGGCGGGGGCTAAGAACACTGAAGCTTTCTTT; cdr3_aa: CAWNWAGAKNTEAFF
v_call: TRBV29-1; d_call: TRBD2; clone_size: .; j_call: TRBJ2-3; cdr3_nt: TGCAGCCACATGGGACTAACTAGCACAGATACGCAGTATTTT; cdr3_aa: CSHMGLTSTDTQYF
v_call: TRBV12-3/TRBV12-4; d_call: .; clone_size: .; j_call: TRBJ1-2; cdr3_nt: TGTGCCAGCAGCCTTATGAGTGACTATGGCTACACCTTC; cdr3_aa: CASSLMSDYGYTF
v_call: TRBV7-2; d_call: .; clone_size: .; j_call: TRBJ1-4; cdr3_nt: TGTGCCAGCAGCTTCTCTGGAGGGGAATGGGAAAAACTGTTTTTT; cdr3_aa: CASSFSGGEWEKLFF
v_call: TRBV29-1; d_call: .; clone_size: .; j_call: TRBJ1-2; cdr3_nt: TGCAGCGTCGACCCCTTGAGGGAGGATGGCTACACCTTC; cdr3_aa: CSVDPLREDGYTF
v_call: TRBV18; d_call: TRBD2; clone_size: .; j_call: TRBJ2-5; cdr3_nt: TGTGCCAGCTCACCACTCTCAGCGGGAGGGATAGAGACCCAGTACTTC; cdr3_aa: CASSPLSAGGIETQYF
v_call: TRBV5-1; d_call: TRBD1; clone_size: .; j_call: TRBJ1-3; cdr3_nt: TGCGCCAGCAGCTTGGGACAGGGACTGAACACCATATATTTT; cdr3_aa: CASSLGQGLNTIYF
v_call: TRBV6-4; d_call: TRBD2; clone_size: few; j_call: TRBJ2-3; cdr3_nt: TGTGCCAGCAGTGACTCGCCTACTAGCGGACCAGATACGCAGTATTTT; cdr3_aa: CASSDSPTSGPDTQYF
v_call: TRBV15; d_call: .; clone_size: .; j_call: TRBJ1-1; cdr3_nt: TGTGCCACCAGCAGAGATCCCGCCGGGGTCACTGAAGCTTTCTTT; cdr3_aa: CATSRDPAGVTEAFF
v_call: TRBV27; d_call: TRBD1; clone_size: .; j_call: TRBJ2-7; cdr3_nt: TGTGCCAGCAGTTTATCTTGGACAGGGCCTTCCGAGCAGTACTTC; cdr3_aa: CASSLSWTGPSEQYF
v_call: TRBV13; d_call: TRBD2; clone_size: .; j_call: TRBJ2-3; cdr3_nt: TGTGCCAGCAGCTCAGGAACTAGCGGGGGACATACGCAGTATTTT; cdr3_aa: CASSSGTSGGHTQYF
v_call: TRBV19; d_call: TRBD2; clone_size: .; j_call: TRBJ2-7; cdr3_nt: TGTGCCAGTAGTAGCGGGGGGAACTACGAGCAGTACTTC; cdr3_aa: CASSSGGNYEQYF
v_call: TRBV12-5; d_call: .; clone_size: .; j_call: TRBJ1-1; cdr3_nt: TGTGCTAGTGGTTTGGTACGAGGATCTCTCATGAACACTGAAGCTTTCTTT; cdr3_aa: CASGLVRGSLMNTEAFF
v_call: TRBV18; d_call: .; clone_size: .; j_call: TRBJ1-2; cdr3_nt: TGTGCCAGCTCACCCGGTAACTATGGCTACACCTTC; cdr3_aa: CASSPGNYGYTF
v_call: TRBV30; d_call: .; clone_size: .; j_call: TRBJ1-2; cdr3_nt: TGTGCCTGGAGTGTGATCACGGGCTATGGCTACACCTTC; cdr3_aa: CAWSVITGYGYTF
v_call: TRBV5-1; d_call: TRBD1; clone_size: .; j_call: TRBJ2-5; cdr3_nt: TGCGCCAGCAGCTTACAGGGGGGTGGAGAGACCCAGTACTTC; cdr3_aa: CASSLQGGGETQYF
v_call: TRBV7-2; d_call: .; clone_size: .; j_call: TRBJ1-5; cdr3_nt: TGTGCCAGCAGCTTAGCTGTGAGTCAGCCCCAGCATTTT; cdr3_aa: CASSLAVSQPQHF
v_call: TRBV27; d_call: .; clone_size: .; j_call: TRBJ2-7; cdr3_nt: TGTGCCAGCAGTTTAGTGGGACAGACTAGCTCCTACGAGCAGTACTTC; cdr3_aa: CASSLVGQTSSYEQYF
v_call: TRBV3-1/TRBV3-2; d_call: .; clone_size: .; j_call: TRBJ2-2; cdr3_nt: TGTGCCAGCAGCCCGCTTAACAGTCGGGAGCTGTTTTTT; cdr3_aa: CASSPLNSRELFF
v_call: TRBV18; d_call: TRBD1; clone_size: .; j_call: TRBJ1-2; cdr3_nt: TGTGCCAGCTCACCGGGACAGGGGGCCTATGGCTACACCTTC; cdr3_aa: CASSPGQGAYGYTF
v_call: TRBV7-9; d_call: .; clone_size: .; j_call: TRBJ1-4; cdr3_nt: TGTGCCAGCAGCCCGCTCCTGGCTGCCAGAAATGAAAAACTGTTTTTT; cdr3_aa: CASSPLLAARNEKLFF
v_call: TRBV6-5; d_call: TRBD1; clone_size: .; j_call: TRBJ1-6; cdr3_nt: TGTGCCAGCAGCCGAGACAGGGTTGAGAATTCACCCCTCCACTTT; cdr3_aa: CASSRDRVENSPLHF
v_call: TRBV19; d_call: TRBD1; clone_size: .; j_call: TRBJ1-5; cdr3_nt: TGTGCCACTCAGACAGGGGGTCGGAATCAGCCCCAGCATTTT; cdr3_aa: CATQTGGRNQPQHF
v_call: TRBV27; d_call: TRBD1; clone_size: once; j_call: TRBJ1-2; cdr3_nt: TGTGCCAGCAGTTTAGCCCCAGGGGGAGGCTATGGCTACACCTTC; cdr3_aa: CASSLAPGGGYGYTF
v_call: TRBV5-5; d_call: TRBD2; clone_size: .; j_call: TRBJ2-4; cdr3_nt: TGTGCCAGCAGCTTGACCCTAGCGGGAGGGCCCGTAGGCAAAAACATTCAGTACTTC; cdr3_aa: CASSLTLAGGPVGKNIQYF
v_call: TRBV5-1; d_call: .; clone_size: .; j_call: TRBJ2-7; cdr3_nt: TGCGCCAGCAGTTATACTCAGGGGGGCTACGAGCAGTACTTC; cdr3_aa: CASSYTQGGYEQYF
v_call: TRBV7-9; d_call: TRBD2; clone_size: few; j_call: TRBJ2-7; cdr3_nt: TGTGCCAGCAGCTTATCGGGGCGGGGGACGAACGAGCAGTACTTC; cdr3_aa: CASSLSGRGTNEQYF
v_call: TRBV12-3/TRBV12-4; d_call: TRBD1; clone_size: .; j_call: TRBJ1-2; cdr3_nt: TGTGCCAGCAGACTTACAGGGGGCTATGGCTACACCTTC; cdr3_aa: CASRLTGGYGYTF
v_call: TRBV5-1; d_call: .; clone_size: .; j_call: TRBJ1-1; cdr3_nt: TGCGCCAGCAGCCCTCTTCAGGGAGGTACTGAAGCTTTCTTT; cdr3_aa: CASSPLQGGTEAFF
v_call: TRBV20-1; d_call: TRBD1; clone_size: .; j_call: TRBJ1-1; cdr3_nt: TGCAGCACAGGGGCGAGGACTGAAGCTTTCTTT; cdr3_aa: CSTGARTEAFF
v_call: TRBV14; d_call: .; clone_size: .; j_call: TRBJ1-1; cdr3_nt: TGTGCCAGCAGCCAAGACACAGGGTGGCAAGGCACTGAAGCTTTCTTT; cdr3_aa: CASSQDTGWQGTEAFF
v_call: TRBV10-3; d_call: .; clone_size: .; j_call: TRBJ2-1; cdr3_nt: TGTGCCATCAGTGAGTCGGGGCAGGGGGGCTACAATGAGCAGTTCTTC; cdr3_aa: CAISESGQGGYNEQFF
v_call: TRBV28; d_call: .; clone_size: .; j_call: TRBJ1-1; cdr3_nt: TGTGCCAGCAGTTTGCAGGAAACTGAAGCTTTCTTT; cdr3_aa: CASSLQETEAFF
v_call: TRBV7-2; d_call: .; clone_size: .; j_call: TRBJ2-7; cdr3_nt: TGTGCCAGCAGCTTACCTAAGGGACTGAAGTTTCTCAGTTCCTACGAGCAGTACTTC; cdr3_aa: CASSLPKGLKFLSSYEQYF
v_call: TRBV30; d_call: TRBD1; clone_size: few; j_call: TRBJ1-6; cdr3_nt: TGTGCCTGGAGTGTACGAACAGGGGGAAATTCACCCCTCCACTTT; cdr3_aa: CAWSVRTGGNSPLHF
v_call: TRBV5-1; d_call: TRBD1; clone_size: .; j_call: TRBJ1-6; cdr3_nt: TGCGCCAGCAGCCCGGTCGGGGGACAGGGCCGTGGGGCCTATAATTCACCCCTCCACTTT; cdr3_aa: CASSPVGGQGRGAYNSPLHF
v_call: TRBV3-1/TRBV3-2; d_call: TRBD2; clone_size: .; j_call: TRBJ2-7; cdr3_nt: TGTGCCAGCAGTCGCATCGGGGGACTAGCGGGAGAACTCTCCTACGAGCAGTACTTC; cdr3_aa: CASSRIGGLAGELSYEQYF
v_call: TRBV27; d_call: TRBD1; clone_size: .; j_call: TRBJ2-7; cdr3_nt: TGTGCCAGCAGTTTACGGGACAGGTCCTACGAGCAGTACTTC; cdr3_aa: CASSLRDRSYEQYF
v_call: TRBV5-6; d_call: .; clone_size: .; j_call: TRBJ2-6; cdr3_nt: TGTGCCAGCAGCTTCCGTAGCTCTGGGGCCAACGTCCTGACTTTC; cdr3_aa: CASSFRSSGANVLTF
v_call: TRBV7-9; d_call: TRBD1; clone_size: .; j_call: TRBJ1-5; cdr3_nt: TGTGCCAGCAGCCATGACAGGGGGGATCCGAATAGCAATCAGCCCCAGCATTTT; cdr3_aa: CASSHDRGDPNSNQPQHF
v_call: TRBV6-6; d_call: .; clone_size: .; j_call: TRBJ1-2; cdr3_nt: TGTGCCAGCAGTTACGGGACAAGCTATGGCTACACCTTC; cdr3_aa: CASSYGTSYGYTF
v_call: TRBV10-3; d_call: .; clone_size: .; j_call: TRBJ1-1; cdr3_nt: TGTGCCATCAGTCGAACAGGGATGGACACTGAAGCTTTCTTT; cdr3_aa: CAISRTGMDTEAFF
v_call: TRBV6-2/TRBV6-3; d_call: .; clone_size: .; j_call: TRBJ1-5; cdr3_nt: TGTGCCAGCAGCCCCTGGGGGGATAGCAATCAGCCCCAGCATTTT; cdr3_aa: CASSPWGDSNQPQHF
v_call: TRBV6-2/TRBV6-3; d_call: .; clone_size: .; j_call: TRBJ1-3; cdr3_nt: TGTGCCAGCAGTTACCCCTACAACACCATATATTTT; cdr3_aa: CASSYPYNTIYF
v_call: TRBV24-1; d_call: .; clone_size: .; j_call: TRBJ1-5; cdr3_nt: TGTGCCACCCAGGGTTATAGCAATCAGCCCCAGCATTTT; cdr3_aa: CATQGYSNQPQHF
v_call: TRBV4-1; d_call: .; clone_size: .; j_call: TRBJ1-4; cdr3_nt: TGCGCCAGCAGCCAACGGACAGTGGCTTCGGAAAAACTGTTTTTT; cdr3_aa: CASSQRTVASEKLFF
v_call: TRBV7-9; d_call: .; clone_size: .; j_call: TRBJ2-7; cdr3_nt: TGTGCCAGCAGCCCCCCTTCACTAGGAATCCACGAGCAGTACTTC; cdr3_aa: CASSPPSLGIHEQYF
v_call: TRBV5-1; d_call: TRBD2; clone_size: .; j_call: TRBJ2-1; cdr3_nt: TGCGCCAGCAGCTTGGGGCGCCTAGCGGGAGGGCTTTATTACAATGAGCAGTTCTTC; cdr3_aa: CASSLGRLAGGLYYNEQFF
v_call: TRBV6-2/TRBV6-3; d_call: .; clone_size: .; j_call: TRBJ2-5; cdr3_nt: TGTGCCAGCAGTTACCGTTTGCTACAGACCCAGTACTTC; cdr3_aa: CASSYRLLQTQYF
v_call: TRBV29-1; d_call: .; clone_size: .; j_call: TRBJ2-1; cdr3_nt: TGCAGCGTTGAGAGGGAATTGGTCTACAATGAGCAGTTCTTC; cdr3_aa: CSVERELVYNEQFF
v_call: TRBV30; d_call: .; clone_size: .; j_call: TRBJ2-7; cdr3_nt: TGTGCCTGGAGACCTAGGAACCACGAGCAGTACTTC; cdr3_aa: CAWRPRNHEQYF
v_call: TRBV5-6; d_call: .; clone_size: .; j_call: TRBJ1-4; cdr3_nt: TGTGCCAGCAGCTTGGCGGGGGGCACTAATGAAAAACTGTTTTTT; cdr3_aa: CASSLAGGTNEKLFF
v_call: TRBV28; d_call: TRBD1; clone_size: once; j_call: TRBJ1-5; cdr3_nt: TGTGCCAGCAGTTTACAGACAGGGGGCGCGCAGCCCCAGCATTTT; cdr3_aa: CASSLQTGGAQPQHF
v_call: TRBV7-2; d_call: .; clone_size: .; j_call: TRBJ2-7; cdr3_nt: TGTGCCAGCAGCTTTACGGGGGATGTCGAGCAGTACTTC; cdr3_aa: CASSFTGDVEQYF
v_call: TRBV28; d_call: .; clone_size: .; j_call: TRBJ1-1; cdr3_nt: TGTGCCAGCAGGTTACAGAACACTGAAGCTTTCTTT; cdr3_aa: CASRLQNTEAFF
v_call: TRBV18; d_call: .; clone_size: .; j_call: TRBJ1-2; cdr3_nt: TGTGCCAGCTCACCAAGGCAGGGAATAAACTATGGCTACACCTTC; cdr3_aa: CASSPRQGINYGYTF